This T cell receptor beta chain came from a study of technical replicates of blood from a few donors. Measured with immunoSEQ multiplex PCR; TCRdb has only the in-frame clones, and not every one. The table shows around 60,000 clones, with about 91% occurring only once. Germline CDR1 reads SGHNT; CDR2 reads YYREEE (reference sequence). CDR3 length equals 16 residues. With V trimmed by 1 base and J by 3 bases, 7 bases remained unmatched. Material: PBMCs. This TCR came from a human donor in good health. Some clones in this sample may be carry-over from other donors' samples. The rearrangement links TRBV5-4 to TRBJ2-3, with 8 bases that match TRBD2. This chain's CDR3 is CASSLPPGGPTDTQYF. CDR3 sequence (DNA): TGTGCCAGCAGCTTGCCACCGGGGGGGCCAACAGATACGCAGTATTTT.